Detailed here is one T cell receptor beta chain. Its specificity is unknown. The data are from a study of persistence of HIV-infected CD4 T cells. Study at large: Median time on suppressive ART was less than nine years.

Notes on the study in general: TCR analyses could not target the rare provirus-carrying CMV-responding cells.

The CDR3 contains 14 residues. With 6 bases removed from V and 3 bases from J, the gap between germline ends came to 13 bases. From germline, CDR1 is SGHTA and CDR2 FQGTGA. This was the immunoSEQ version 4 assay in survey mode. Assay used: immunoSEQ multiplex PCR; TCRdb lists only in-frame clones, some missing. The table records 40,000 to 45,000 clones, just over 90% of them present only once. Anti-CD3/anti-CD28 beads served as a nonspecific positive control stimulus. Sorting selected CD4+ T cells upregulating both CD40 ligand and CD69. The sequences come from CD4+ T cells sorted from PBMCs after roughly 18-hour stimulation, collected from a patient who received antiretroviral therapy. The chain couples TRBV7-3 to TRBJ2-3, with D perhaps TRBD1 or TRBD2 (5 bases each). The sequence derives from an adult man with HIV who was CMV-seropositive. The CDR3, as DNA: TGTGCCAGCAGTAGGGGAGCGGAGACAGATACGCAGTATTTT. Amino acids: CASSRGAETDTQYF.